This T cell receptor beta chain was found in a study of blood T cell repertoires in COVID-19. On the study more broadly: Samples of COVID-19 (acute and convalescent) were obtained from the United States, Italy and Spain. T cells, B-cell-depleted T cells, or PBMCs provided the cDNA or gDNA that served as material.

Original analysis: For nucleated cells, counts were estimated from reference gene primer amplification. Data came from immunoSEQ multiplex PCR; TCRdb stores just in-frame clones and leaves some out. That table furnishes V, J and clone size, whereas the DNA furnished D and trimming. The repertoire consists of some 200,000 clones, with around 80% occurring once and the leading ten covering about 12%. This CDR3 comprises 14 residues. Germline CDR1 reads SGHDT; CDR2 reads YYEEEE. Trimming took 4 bases from V and 7 from J; bases not matched to a gene: 9. The clonotype was recovered from a middle-aged woman with acute or convalescent COVID-19. The chain links TRBV5-6 to TRBJ2-7; TRBD2 matches 9 bases. The sample taken for sequencing was peripheral blood. CDR3 loop: CASSQGLALGEQYF. CDR3 bases: TGTGCCAGCAGCCAGGGACTAGCTTTAGGTGAGCAGTACTTC.